The present entry profiles one T cell receptor beta chain with its context. Germline values: CDR1 MNHEY, CDR2 SMNVEV (reference sequence). This CDR3 has 16 amino acids. The assay was immunoSEQ multiplex PCR, and TCRdb's table has in-frame clones only and misses some. The data contain more than 400,000 clones, 60% to 80% of them singletons. The sample is drawn from a study of shared clonotypes between healthy human individuals. The chain has TRBV27 and TRBJ2-5, with D possibly being TRBD1 (5 bases). The DNA matches TRBJ2-7 better at its end, which makes the J call doubtful. The specimen was PBMCs. This clonotype was sampled from a woman aged 40 to 50 in good health. Some clones in this sample may be carry-over from other donors' samples. DNA for the CDR3: TGTGCCAGCAGTTTAGCCGCAGGGCTGACGGACTACGAGCAGTACTTC. As protein: CASSLAAGLTDYEQYF.